This entry is about one TCR beta chain. Its antigen remains unidentified. Trimming left V 8 bases short and J 8 bases short, with 18 bases between. Germline assignment: CDR1 MGHDK and CDR2 SYGVNS. The CDR3 consists of 13 residues. Method: immunoSEQ multiplex PCR; TCRdb's copy keeps in-frame clones and lacks some. Of a few hundred thousand clones listed, 86% are singletons. The data stem from a study of cytomegalovirus exposure and HLA in healthy donors. Study-level results: According to the study, 150 to 200 TCR beta chains were cytomegalovirus-associated.

The chain is built from TRBV25-1 and TRBJ1-2, with D possibly matching TRBD1 (5 bases). The TCR was taken from a woman aged 18-29 years in good health and CMV-seronegative. The specimen was PBMCs. The CDR3 nucleotides read TGTGCCAGCCAGGGTTCTCTTTTCGGGGGCTACACCTTC. Encoded protein: CASQGSLFGGYTF.